Sequencing of this T cell receptor beta chain was carried out in a study of cytomegalovirus exposure and HLA in healthy donors. The germline V gene encodes CDR1 SGHRS and CDR2 YFSETQ. The CDR3 is 14 residues long. V was cut by 0 bases and J by 6 bases, with 10 bases left in between. It was with 60 Vbeta and 13 Jbeta primers that the PCR ran. Profiled with immunoSEQ multiplex PCR; TCRdb holds only in-frame clones, not every one. The sample consists of some 110,000 clones, 75% to 90% of them appearing once. The clonotype comes from a young man in good health and CMV-seropositive. The gene calls are TRBV5-1 and TRBJ2-4; D might be TRBD1 (5 bases). What was sequenced was PBMCs. The CDR3 spells CASSLERGLNIQYF. The CDR3 DNA follows: TGCGCCAGCAGCTTGGAAAGGGGTTTAAACATTCAGTACTTC. Full variable domain (rest looked up from reference TRBV5-1 and TRBJ2-4): KAGVTQTPRYLIKTRGQQVTLSCSPISGHRSVSWYQQTPGQGLQFLFEYFSETQRNKGNFPGRFSGRQFSNSRSEMNVSTLELGDSALYLCASSLERGLNIQYFGAGTRLSVL.